Given below is one T cell receptor (beta chain) in context. This clone was counted between two and nine times. Its antigen target is currently unknown. Base qualities are not recorded, but no much larger clone differs from it by a single base. The entire isolated RNA was reverse transcribed using the High Capacity cDNA Reverse Transcription Kit, and thus expressed TCRB transcripts were sequenced. Deep immunoSEQ sequencing was performed on naive, central memory and regulatory T cell samples, with an average of around 3.4 million total reads per sample. Sorted cells were lysed in RLT buffer and RNA was extracted with DNase-treated RNeasy Micro or Mini kits, depending on cell number. To prevent cross-contamination, each cell subset was processed individually, whereas patient and healthy donor samples were processed jointly. Using the immunoSEQ multiplex PCR, TCRB sequences were amplified from cDNA into 87-bp fragments spanning the CDR3 region. Sequencing of the amplicons was performed on the Illumina HiSeq platform. In the paper's pipeline: Synthetic template baselines were used to correct PCR bias computationally, reads within Hamming distance 2 were collapsed together, and singletons that could not be merged were discarded. Reads were aligned against IMGT so that V, D and J genes, CDR3 length and insertions or deletions at six rearrangement sites could be assigned. Clonotype counts were normalized to sorted cell number within each subset before computing true diversity and Gini coefficients with the tcR R package. The overlap coefficient, calculated on TCRB nucleotide sequences, was used to quantify repertoire sharing. TCRdb stores this immuneACCESS table with in-frame sequences only. Part of the clones is absent; in the studies checked, under half of the shortfall reflects unresolved V genes, and no reason is known for the rest. V and J calls and clone size come straight from that table; D and trimming were deduced from the DNA. This sample gives 310,000 or so clones in total; approximately 10% of them show up just once. The ten largest make up around 1% of the sample.

A single peripheral blood draw of about 116 mL on average was collected from each donor into heparinised tubes. Using a panel that included CD45RO, CCR7, CD25, CD127, CD95 and CD27, naive, central memory, regulatory and stem cell-like memory CD4+ T cells were sorted on a BD FACSAria II. A purity above 98% was achieved for all sorted populations. Right away, PBMCs were isolated by Lymphoprep density gradient centrifugation and were stained directly, with no culture step. So that batch effects would be minimized, each experiment stained and sorted samples in pairs, pairing one healthy donor with one patient. The CDR3 runs 14 residues from the cysteine to the phenylalanine. Only the CDR3 part of the read is kept: 42 bases, read in frame from the first base. CDR1 and CDR2, looked up from the germline V gene (reference sequence), are SEHNR and FQNEAQ. V is cut by 5 bases and J by 5 bases, and the space between the germline ends is 12 bases.

These data come from a study of beta chain features in type 1 diabetes (dated by TCRdb to 2016 to 2019). About the investigation overall: Mean age, gender distribution, total cell number and subset yield did not differ between patients and healthy donors. A total of 90 million to 130 million sorted cells were examined across all samples, and a strong correlation was observed between cell number per subset and RNA yield. Naive and central memory subsets were obtained from all 30 or so donors, but regulatory and stem cell-like memory subsets were isolated from only 8 patients and roughly eight healthy donors. In the study, recently diagnosed type 1 diabetes patients and matched healthy donors were compared on the TCRB repertoires of their sorted circulating CD4+ T cell subsets. The study at large found these results: The naive, central memory and regulatory TCRB repertoires appeared to resemble one another more closely among patients than among healthy donors. Type 1 diabetes patients showed a moderate but significant shortening of TCRB CDR3 length in all four CD4+ subsets. Because cDNA was sequenced instead of genomic DNA, activated cells with high expression could be over-represented, although the groups did not differ in activation or CD3 levels. PCR may preferentially amplify shorter templates, but because patient and control samples were amplified and corrected together, any resulting skew would affect both groups equally. HLA sub-analyses involved small numbers of individuals, so any influence of HLA type on TCRB rearrangement remained unresolved. Patients with type 1 diabetes made fewer insertions and deleted more nucleotides at VDJ recombination sites, implying thymic rearrangement abnormalities.

This receptor was identified in a young man with type 1 diabetes. The rearranged segments are TRBV7-9 and TRBJ1-4, with the D gene uncertain. Sequenced material: central memory CD4+ T cells from blood. In nucleotides, the sequence is TGTGCCAGCAGCCCGGTTCCCGGGAATGAAAAACTGTTTTTT. This codes for CASSPVPGNEKLFF.